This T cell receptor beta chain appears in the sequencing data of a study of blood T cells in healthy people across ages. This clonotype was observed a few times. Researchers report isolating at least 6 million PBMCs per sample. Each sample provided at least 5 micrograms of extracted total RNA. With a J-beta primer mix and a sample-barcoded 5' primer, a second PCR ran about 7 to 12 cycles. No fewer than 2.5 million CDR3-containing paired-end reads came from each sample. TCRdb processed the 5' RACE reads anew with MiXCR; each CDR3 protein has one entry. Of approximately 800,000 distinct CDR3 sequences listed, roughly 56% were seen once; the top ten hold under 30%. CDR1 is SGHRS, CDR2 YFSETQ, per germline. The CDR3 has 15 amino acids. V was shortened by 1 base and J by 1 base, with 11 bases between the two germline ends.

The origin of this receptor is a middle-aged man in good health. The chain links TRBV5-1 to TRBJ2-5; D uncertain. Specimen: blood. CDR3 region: CASSLSGRAQETQYF. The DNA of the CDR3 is TGCGCCAGCAGCTTGAGTGGAAGGGCCCAAGAGACCCAGTACTTC.